This T cell receptor beta chain was identified in a study of early T cells in non-severe SARS-CoV-2 infection. Points from the study as a whole: Sequences matched to VDJdb favored anti-spike CD8 responses, while private and CD4 specificities were missed.

This clonotype was detected only a few times. Its antigen is undetermined. TCRdb independently ran MiXCR on the 5' RACE reads; one entry per CDR3 protein. The sample includes tens of thousands of distinct CDR3 sequences, about 12% of them seen just once. This CDR3 has 14 amino acids. V lost 6 bases and J lost 6, with 15 bases in between. Per germline, CDR1 MNHEY and CDR2 SVGEGT. Material: whole blood, obtained at baseline. This receptor was identified in an adult who was a healthcare worker with PCR-confirmed SARS-CoV-2 infection or an uninfected control (not recorded which). The chain recombines TRBV6-2 or TRBV6-3 with TRBJ2-1, with TRBD1 as a possible D gene (5 bases). The chain's CDR3 is CASRPQALRNEQFF. The CDR3 nucleotides are TGTGCCAGCAGGCCACAGGCCCTCCGCAATGAGCAGTTCTTC.